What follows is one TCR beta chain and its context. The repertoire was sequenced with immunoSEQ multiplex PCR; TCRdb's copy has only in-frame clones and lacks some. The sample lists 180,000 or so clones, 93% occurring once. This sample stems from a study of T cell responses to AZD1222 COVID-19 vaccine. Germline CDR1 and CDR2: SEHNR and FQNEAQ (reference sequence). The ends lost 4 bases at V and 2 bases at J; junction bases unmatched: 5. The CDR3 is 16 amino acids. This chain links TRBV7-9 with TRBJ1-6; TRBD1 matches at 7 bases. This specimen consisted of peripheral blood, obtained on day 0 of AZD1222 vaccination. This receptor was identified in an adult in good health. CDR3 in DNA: TGTGCCAGCAGCTCGGACAGGTTGGCCTATAATTCACCCCTCCACTTT. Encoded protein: CASSSDRLAYNSPLHF.